Included here is one T cell receptor beta chain sequence, with context. Germline CDR1 and CDR2: SGHAT and FQNNGV. The CDR3 is made up of 16 amino acids. J gave up 6 bases and V 2 bases, and 8 bases lay outside the gene matches. The data originate from a study of blood T cell repertoires in COVID-19. Study-level information: The origin of the acute and convalescent COVID-19 samples was the United States, Italy and Spain.

As processed by the authors: Reference gene primer amplification gave nucleated cell count estimates. The protocol was immunoSEQ multiplex PCR, while the TCRdb copy is restricted to in-frame clones and leaves out a portion. The V and J calls and clone size come from that table; D and trimming were worked out from the DNA. Of 110,000 or so clones listed, around 83% are singletons. Sequencing input: peripheral blood. This clonotype was sampled from a woman older than 75 with active or convalescent COVID-19. The chain combines TRBV11-2 with TRBJ2-1, with TRBD2 matching over 9 bases. For the CDR3, the DNA is TGTGCCAGCAGCTTAATTCAGACTAGCGGCCGCAATGAGCAGTTCTTC. Amino acids: CASSLIQTSGRNEQFF.